These T cell receptor beta chains were read from a single sample in a study of response to subunit inactivated influenza vaccine. TCRdb re-derived calls from the RT-PCR reads in MiXCR, one entry per CDR3 protein. This sample yields some 520,000 distinct CDR3 sequences, of which 15% to 20% are seen a single time; less than 4% belongs to the top ten. The material sequenced was CD4+ T cells sorted from PBMCs, taken around 2 years after vaccination. Receptor source: a man aged 50 to 69 who received an inactivated influenza vaccine. CDR3s include the opening cysteine and the closing phenylalanine or tryptophan. The D gene is left open where the match is weak. Not every row has a clone size; where given, it reads once, few, many or a size class.

>TRBJ1-6|-|-|TRBV20-1
CSALDGESPLHF
TGCAGTGCGCTAGATGGGGAATCACCCCTCCACTTT
>TRBJ2-7|few|TRBD1|TRBV6-1
CASPGQGSSEQYF
TGTGCCAGCCCGGGACAGGGTAGTTCCGAGCAGTACTTC
>TRBJ1-1|-|-|TRBV20-1
CSLLRDMNTEAFF
TGCAGCCTTTTGCGGGATATGAACACTGAAGCTTTCTTT
>TRBJ2-1|few|-|TRBV24-1
CATGVGGNYNEQFF
TGTGCCACCGGGGTGGGCGGGAACTACAATGAGCAGTTCTTC
>TRBJ2-3|few|-|TRBV10-1
CASSESAVRADTQYF
TGCGCCAGCAGTGAGTCCGCGGTTCGGGCAGATACGCAGTATTTT
>TRBJ2-7|few|-|TRBV28
CASSQNPSYEQYF
TGTGCCAGCAGCCAGAATCCATCCTACGAGCAGTACTTC
>TRBJ2-1|few|TRBD2|TRBV20-1
CSARVGSGSGNEQFF
TGCAGTGCTAGAGTTGGTAGCGGGAGTGGGAATGAGCAGTTCTTC
>TRBJ1-4|-|TRBD1|TRBV2
CARSTHSTGFPAYEKLFF
TGTGCCCGCAGTACCCACTCGACAGGGTTCCCCGCCTATGAAAAACTGTTTTTT
>TRBJ2-3|-|TRBD1|TRBV10-3
CAIRFSRGSDTQYF
TGTGCCATCAGGTTTTCCAGGGGGTCAGATACGCAGTATTTT
>TRBJ2-1|many|TRBD2|TRBV24-1
CATSDGILAGGSEQFF
TGTGCCACCAGTGATGGGATACTAGCGGGGGGAAGTGAGCAGTTCTTC
>TRBJ2-1|-|-|TRBV12-3/TRBV12-4
CASTQGWGNEQFF
TGTGCCAGCACCCAGGGGTGGGGTAATGAGCAGTTCTTC
>TRBJ2-7|-|-|TRBV24-1
CATSDYGYEQYF
TGTGCCACCAGTGATTACGGCTACGAGCAGTACTTC
>TRBJ2-7|few|TRBD2|TRBV6-1
CASSPGLAGAHEQYF
TGTGCCAGCAGTCCCGGACTAGCGGGAGCCCACGAGCAGTACTTC
>TRBJ1-2|few|TRBD1|TRBV20-1
CSALGQGHGYTF
TGCAGTGCTCTCGGACAGGGCCATGGCTACACCTTC
>TRBJ2-7|-|-|TRBV6-5
CASSLLGPGEGYEQYF
TGTGCCAGCAGTTTACTCGGCCCGGGTGAAGGGTACGAGCAGTACTTC
>TRBJ2-2|-|-|TRBV9
CASSLDIRAGELFF
TGTGCCAGCAGCCTGGACATTCGCGCCGGGGAGCTGTTTTTT
>TRBJ1-2|few|-|TRBV6-2/TRBV6-3
CASSYGFVGYGYTF
TGTGCCAGCAGTTACGGTTTTGTCGGCTATGGCTACACCTTC
>TRBJ1-3|many|-|TRBV7-2
CASSGDRWKNTIYF
TGTGCCAGCAGCGGCGACAGGTGGAAGAACACCATATATTTT
>TRBJ2-3|-|-|TRBV6-1
CASSRSPPLGPTDTQYF
TGTGCCAGCAGTCGGTCACCCCCACTGGGCCCCACAGATACGCAGTATTTT
>TRBJ1-1|few|-|TRBV5-1
CASTRGARDTEAFF
TGCGCCAGCACCCGAGGAGCCCGGGACACTGAAGCTTTCTTT
>TRBJ1-2|-|-|TRBV20-1
CRPRDYGYTF
TGCAGACCTCGGGACTATGGCTACACCTTC
>TRBJ2-1|few|-|TRBV12-3/TRBV12-4
CASSFGIYNEQFF
TGTGCCAGCAGTTTCGGAATTTACAATGAGCAGTTCTTC
>TRBJ2-5|-|TRBD1|TRBV4-2
CASSQQGVQETQYF
TGTGCCAGCAGCCAACAGGGGGTCCAAGAGACCCAGTACTTC
>TRBJ1-5|few|-|TRBV20-1
CSARGPGSNQPQHF
TGCAGTGCTAGAGGTCCTGGGAGCAATCAGCCCCAGCATTTT
>TRBJ2-7|many|-|TRBV12-3/TRBV12-4
CASSLYSYEQYF
TGCGCCAGCAGCTTATATTCCTACGAGCAGTACTTC
>TRBJ2-1|few|-|TRBV7-2
CASSNSGIEQFF
TGTGCCAGCAGCAACTCTGGGATTGAGCAGTTCTTC
>TRBJ1-1|-|-|TRBV4-1
CASSPQTQVNTEAFF
TGCGCCAGCAGCCCTCAGACCCAGGTGAACACTGAAGCTTTCTTT
>TRBJ2-5|-|TRBD2|TRBV10-3
CAISAGGEGETQYF
TGTGCCATCAGTGCGGGAGGCGAGGGAGAGACCCAGTACTTC
>TRBJ1-5|many|TRBD1|TRBV2
CASSIPGQGNQPQHF
TGTGCCAGCAGCATACCGGGACAGGGAAATCAGCCCCAGCATTTT
>TRBJ2-1|-|-|TRBV12-3/TRBV12-4
CASQHREYNEQFF
TGTGCCAGCCAACACAGGGAATACAATGAGCAGTTCTTC
>TRBJ2-2|few|TRBD2|TRBV20-1
CSARRGRAGELFF
TGCAGTGCTAGGCGCGGGAGAGCCGGGGAGCTGTTTTTT
>TRBJ2-3|-|-|TRBV9
CASSVREISTDTQYF
TGTGCCAGCAGCGTAAGAGAGATTAGCACAGATACGCAGTATTTT
>TRBJ2-1|-|-|TRBV6-2/TRBV6-3
CASSSGRELLKQFF
TGTGCCAGCAGTTCTGGTCGCGAACTACTCAAGCAGTTCTTC
>TRBJ1-1|many|TRBD1|TRBV5-1
CASSLQGQNTEAFF
TGTGCCAGCAGCTTACAGGGGCAGAACACTGAAGCTTTCTTT
>TRBJ2-2|few|-|TRBV4-2
CASSQENRAGELFF
TGTGCCAGCAGCCAAGAAAACAGGGCCGGGGAGCTGTTTTTT
>TRBJ2-5|-|-|TRBV10-3
CATRPAGYQETQYF
TGTGCCACCCGCCCGGCGGGGTACCAAGAGACCCAGTACTTC
>TRBJ2-7|few|TRBD1|TRBV2
CASRRSGTGGHEQYF
TGTGCCAGCAGGCGCTCCGGGACAGGGGGCCACGAGCAGTACTTC
>TRBJ2-7|few|TRBD1|TRBV29-1
CSVGTGVSYEQYF
TGCAGCGTAGGGACAGGGGTATCCTACGAGCAGTACTTC
>TRBJ2-1|few|TRBD1|TRBV7-8
CASSLALDRQGAWNEQFF
TGTGCCAGCAGCTTAGCCCTAGATAGACAGGGGGCGTGGAATGAGCAGTTCTTC
>TRBJ2-1|-|-|TRBV2
CASRSEGRWSEQFF
TGTGCCAGCAGGTCCGAAGGTCGATGGAGTGAGCAGTTCTTC
>TRBJ1-2|-|-|TRBV20-1
CSASYNPARGYTF
TGCAGTGCTAGCTATAACCCGGCGCGAGGCTACACCTTC
>TRBJ2-7|-|-|TRBV10-3
CAISDGGLDYEQYF
TGTGCCATCAGTGATGGGGGGCTCGACTACGAGCAGTACTTC
>TRBJ1-2|-|-|TRBV10-3
CAIRLDNRDNNYGYTF
TGTGCCATCAGGTTGGATAACAGGGACAATAACTATGGCTACACCTTC
>TRBJ1-5|few|-|TRBV20-1
CSARRDQPQHF
TGCAGTGCTAGGCGGGACCAGCCCCAGCATTTT
>TRBJ1-5|many|TRBD1|TRBV10-2
CATRDRVDQPQHF
TGCGCCACCAGGGACAGGGTCGACCAGCCCCAGCATTTT